The rows below give T cell receptor beta chains drawn from one sample of a study of blood T cell repertoires in COVID-19. The protocol was immunoSEQ multiplex PCR, while the TCRdb copy is restricted to in-frame clones and leaves out a portion. The sample contains 95,000 to 150,000 clones, about four fifths of which appear only once. Sequencing was done on a sample of PBMCs or T cells enriched from blood (not recorded which). These TCRs come from a woman younger than 45 who had recovered from COVID-19. CDR3s include the opening cysteine and the closing phenylalanine or tryptophan. Each record gives: D gene, clone size, J gene, V gene, CDR3 DNA, CDR3 protein. D genes are given only for firm matches. Size tells how often a clone was seen (once, few, many) or the class of an expanded clone, and some rows leave it out.

- | - | TRBJ1-3 | TRBV29-1 | TGCAGCGTTGTATCTATCTGGGGAAACACCATATATTTT | CSVVSIWGNTIYF
TRBD1 | - | TRBJ2-3 | TRBV28 | TGTGCCAGCAGTTTACGACAGGGGGCTGGTAGCACAGATACGCAGTATTTT | CASSLRQGAGSTDTQYF
TRBD1 | - | TRBJ1-1 | TRBV19 | TGTGCCAGTAGTATGAGGGGACAGATCACTGAAGCTTTCTTT | CASSMRGQITEAFF
- | - | TRBJ2-5 | TRBV5-1 | TGCGCCAGCAGCTTGCGGAGGGCCTCTGACGAGACCCAGTACTTC | CASSLRRASDETQYF
TRBD1 | - | TRBJ2-3 | TRBV7-3 | TGTGCCACCCAGGGGGCTGGCACAGATACGCAGTATTTT | CATQGAGTDTQYF
- | - | TRBJ2-3 | TRBV19 | TGTGCCAGTAGTTTCCCGGATTGGGGAGGTGCAGATACGCAGTATTTT | CASSFPDWGGADTQYF
TRBD1 | - | TRBJ1-1 | TRBV19 | TGTGCCAGTAGTAGTAAAGGACAGGGTCACACTGAAGCTTTCTTT | CASSSKGQGHTEAFF
TRBD1 | once | TRBJ1-3 | TRBV4-1 | TGCGCCAGCAGCCAAACCCGGGACAGGGTGAATCGGGGCGGAAACACCATATATTTT | CASSQTRDRVNRGGNTIYF
TRBD1 | - | TRBJ1-5 | TRBV5-8 | TGTGCCAGCAGCTTGTTCGGGACAGTGGACGATCAGCCCCAGCATTTT | CASSLFGTVDDQPQHF
TRBD1 | - | TRBJ2-2 | TRBV7-2 | TGTGCCAGCAGCTTGGACAGGCTTGAGACCGGGGAGCTGTTTTTT | CASSLDRLETGELFF
- | - | TRBJ2-2 | TRBV9 | TGTGCCAGCAGCCCCCCCGTTTATACCGGGGAGCTGTTTTTT | CASSPPVYTGELFF
- | - | TRBJ1-2 | TRBV7-5 | TGTGTCAGAAGCCTACGGGACAGCCACTATGGCTACACCTTC | CVRSLRDSHYGYTF
TRBD1 | - | TRBJ1-2 | TRBV6-5 | TGTGCCAGCAGTTTACTCAACTCAAGGGGGCCCGGTGGCTACACCTTC | CASSLLNSRGPGGYTF
TRBD2 | - | TRBJ2-1 | TRBV3-1/TRBV3-2 | TGTGCCAGCAGCCGGCTAGCGGGAGTGTACAATGAGCAGTTCTTC | CASSRLAGVYNEQFF
TRBD1 | - | TRBJ1-2 | TRBV18 | TGTGCCAGCTCACTAGACAGGGAGGCCTATGGCTACACCTTC | CASSLDREAYGYTF
TRBD2 | - | TRBJ2-7 | TRBV7-9 | TGTGCCAGCAGCTCTCTTCTAGCGGGAGGCTACGAGCAGTACTTC | CASSSLLAGGYEQYF
- | - | TRBJ1-2 | TRBV12-3/TRBV12-4 | TGTGCCAGCAGTTTACAGGGATCCTATGGCTACACCTTC | CASSLQGSYGYTF
TRBD1 | few | TRBJ1-5 | TRBV28 | TGTGCCAGCAGAGTTAGGACAGGGGGAAATCAGCCCCAGCATTTT | CASRVRTGGNQPQHF
- | - | TRBJ2-5 | TRBV11-2 | TGTGCCAGCAGCTTCCAGGGCGGACCTTACGAGACCCAGTACTTC | CASSFQGGPYETQYF
- | - | TRBJ1-3 | TRBV5-1 | TGCGCCAGCAGCTTGGATCCGGGGGGGAACGGAAACACCATATATTTT | CASSLDPGGNGNTIYF
- | - | TRBJ2-7 | TRBV2 | TGTGCCAGCAGTGAATTCGAGGGTTTCTACGAGCAGTACTTC | CASSEFEGFYEQYF
TRBD2 | few | TRBJ2-5 | TRBV28 | TGTGCCAGCAGCCTCCTTTGGGAGGGACTAGCTAGGAGTCAAGAGACCCAGTACTTC | CASSLLWEGLARSQETQYF
TRBD2 | - | TRBJ2-1 | TRBV6-2/TRBV6-3 | TGTGCCAGCAACCCCGAAGGCGGGAGGGGAAAAAACAATGAGCAGTTCTTC | CASNPEGGRGKNNEQFF
- | - | TRBJ2-7 | TRBV27 | TGTGCCAGCAGTTTTCAGGGGTTCTCCTACGAGCAGTACTTC | CASSFQGFSYEQYF
TRBD1 | - | TRBJ2-1 | TRBV7-9 | TGTGCCAGCAGCTTCGACAGGGGGCGTAGTGAGCAGTTCTTC | CASSFDRGRSEQFF
TRBD2 | once | TRBJ2-5 | TRBV25-1 | TGTGCCAGTGAGGCCAGCGGGAAAGAGACCCAGTACTTC | CASEASGKETQYF
- | once | TRBJ1-3 | TRBV15 | TGTGCCACCAGCCGCCTTGGAGCTCCCTCTGGAAACACCATATATTTT | CATSRLGAPSGNTIYF
- | - | TRBJ2-7 | TRBV28 | TGTGCCAGCAGTTTAATATTGGGTGGAGGGAGTGTCGACGAGCAGTACTTC | CASSLILGGGSVDEQYF
- | - | TRBJ2-2 | TRBV11-2 | TGTGCCAGCAGCCCGTTGACAAGTCGAGCCGGGGAGCTGTTTTTT | CASSPLTSRAGELFF
- | - | TRBJ2-7 | TRBV25-1 | TGTGCCAGCAGTGACCCAGACTCCTACGAGCAGTACTTC | CASSDPDSYEQYF
TRBD1 | - | TRBJ2-1 | TRBV14 | TGTGCCAGCAGCCACGAAGACAGGGGATACAATGAGCAGTTCTTC | CASSHEDRGYNEQFF
TRBD2 | - | TRBJ2-7 | TRBV18 | TGTGCCAGCTCACCGGGACTAGCGTTTATTAGCTCCTACGAGCAGTACTTC | CASSPGLAFISSYEQYF
- | - | TRBJ1-5 | TRBV14 | TGTGCCAGCAGCCAAAAAGCCCATCCCCTCCTTAGCAATCAGCCCCAGCATTTT | CASSQKAHPLLSNQPQHF
- | - | TRBJ2-3 | TRBV9 | TGTGCCAGCAGCGTAGGGCTAGCGAACACAGATACGCAGTATTTT | CASSVGLANTDTQYF
- | - | TRBJ2-7 | TRBV24-1 | TGTGCCACCAGTGATTCAGGGGGAGGCATCGAGCAGTACTTC | CATSDSGGGIEQYF
- | once | TRBJ1-4 | TRBV6-1 | TGTGCCAGCAGTGCAGGACAGAATCCTAATGAAAAACTGTTTTTT | CASSAGQNPNEKLFF
TRBD2 | - | TRBJ2-1 | TRBV6-6 | TGTGCCAGCAGCTACACCGCGCTAGCGGGAGGGCGCATAAGCTCCTACAATGAGCAGTTCTTC | CASSYTALAGGRISSYNEQFF
- | few | TRBJ2-7 | TRBV27 | TGTGCCAGCAGTTTGGGGGGTAGTTCCTACGAGCAGTACTTC | CASSLGGSSYEQYF
TRBD1 | few | TRBJ1-2 | TRBV28 | TGTGCCAGCAGCCTATTGACAGGGGTTGGCTACACCTTC | CASSLLTGVGYTF
TRBD1 | few | TRBJ2-7 | TRBV7-2 | TGTGCCAGCAGCTTAATGACAGGGACCTACGAGCAGTACTTC | CASSLMTGTYEQYF
- | - | TRBJ1-4 | TRBV5-1 | TGCGCCAGCAAACAGGACACAACTAATGAAAAACTGTTTTTT | CASKQDTTNEKLFF
- | - | TRBJ2-1 | TRBV7-2 | TGTGCCAGCAGCTTAAGAGGTAACAATGAGCAGTTCTTC | CASSLRGNNEQFF
- | - | TRBJ2-7 | TRBV4-3 | TGCGCCAGCAGCCTTGACTATCGACCCTACGAGCAGTACTTC | CASSLDYRPYEQYF
TRBD1 | - | TRBJ2-7 | TRBV4-1 | TGCGCCAGCAGCCAAGAAAGTCCACACCGGGACAGGTTCTACGAGCAGTACTTC | CASSQESPHRDRFYEQYF
TRBD1 | - | TRBJ1-1 | TRBV18 | TGTGCCAGCTCCGATACAGGGGGGAACACTGAAGCTTTCTTT | CASSDTGGNTEAFF
TRBD2 | - | TRBJ2-5 | TRBV5-3 | TGTGCCAGAAGCCTTGCTAGCGGGAGACGAGGAGAGACCCAGTACTTC | CARSLASGRRGETQYF
- | - | TRBJ1-6 | TRBV19 | TGTGCCAGTAGTATTTCTAGACCGACTCGGGAGTCACCCCTCCACTTT | CASSISRPTRESPLHF
- | - | TRBJ2-3 | TRBV9 | TGTGCCAGCAGCGTTTCCTTCTTAGATACGCAGTATTTT | CASSVSFLDTQYF
TRBD1 | - | TRBJ1-5 | TRBV19 | TGTGCCAGTAGTATGACAGGGCCGAGCAATCAGCCCCAGCATTTT | CASSMTGPSNQPQHF
- | - | TRBJ1-2 | TRBV18 | TGTGCCAGCTCACTACAGGGCGCTGATGGCTACACCTTC | CASSLQGADGYTF